What follows are 23 T cell receptor beta chains derived from one specimen sequenced in a study of post-analysis software for immune sequencing data (dated by TCRdb to the mid-2010s). What the research found in general, with its limitations: About 5 TRBV segments, including TRBV5-6, TRBV5-1 and TRBV20-1, were significantly more frequent in patients than controls.

No antigen is known for these receptors. The method behind the library was PCR. Sequenced on an Illumina HiSeq 2500. To reduce PCR and sequencing biases, unique molecular identifiers were built into the TCR beta cDNA libraries. TCRdb took the public reads, trimmed them with fastp at Q25, ran MiXCR for clone calling and kept in-frame beta chains. Each entry merges the rows of one CDR3 protein and shows their most common DNA and genes. Present in this sample are about 210,000 distinct CDR3 sequences, 25% to 35% of which were seen just once. The ten largest account for roughly 3.5% of the sample. Sequencing was done on a sample of blood. These receptors came from a girl under 18 with multiple sclerosis.

The chain combines TRBV4-3 with TRBJ1-2; no definite D call. The length of the CDR3 is 13 residues. The V end lost 0 bases, the J end lost 6 bases, and 8 bases lay between the germline ends. Looked up from germline, CDR1 is LGHNA and CDR2 is YSLEER. The CDR3 region is CASSQDRGNGYTF. The CDR3 nucleotides are TGCGCCAGCAGCCAAGACCGGGGAAATGGCTACACCTTC.

As for this clonotype: Given a much more abundant clone one base away, this may be a read error. The chain carries TRBV3-1 and TRBJ1-1; D not resolved. The CDR3 length is 14 residues. V gave up 6 bases and J gave up 2 bases, with 13 bases separating them. The V gene's germline CDR1 is LGHDT and CDR2 YNNKEL (reference sequence). The CDR3: CASRQSPGNTEAFF. CDR3 bases: TGTGCCAGCAGGCAGAGTCCGGGAAACACTGAAGCTTTCTTT.

This clonotype was counted many times. The chain uses TRBV4-1 and TRBJ2-1, with D possibly TRBD2 on 5 matching bases. The CDR3 has 11 residues. Trimming cost V 5 bases and J 10 bases, with 9 bases left between them. Looked up from germline, CDR1 is MGHRA and CDR2 is YSYEKL. The CDR3 DNA reads as TGCGCCAGCAGCACCCGGGGAGAGCAGTTCTTC. This sequence encodes CASSTRGEQFF.

Details on this clonotype: A clone one base away is much larger, so this may be a read error. This CDR3 is missing its conserved last phenylalanine or tryptophan, likely due to a read error. J is TRBJ1-2 and V is TRBV12-3 or TRBV12-4; maybe TRBD1 (5 bases). Trimming removed 7 bases at V and 0 bases at J, with 15 bases between. The CDR3 loop spans 15 amino acids. DNA of the CDR3: TGTGCCAGCACTCCTGGGGGGTTAGCTAACTATGGCTACACCGTC. Translation: CASTPGGLANYGYTV.

This clonotype was observed many times. The V and J genes are TRBV9 and TRBJ2-3; D unclear. Trimming stripped 2 bases from V and 0 bases from J, with 10 bases between. This CDR3 is 15 amino acids long. CDR1 is SGDLS and CDR2 is YYNGEE in the germline V gene. DNA of the CDR3: TGTGCCAGCAGCGTTGGGCTAACTAGCACAGATACGCAGTATTTT. It codes for CASSVGLTSTDTQYF.

The rearrangement uses TRBV7-9 and TRBJ1-1; D is undetermined. V was trimmed by 4 bases and J by 5 bases, leaving 8 bases between them. The CDR3 runs 12 residues. CDR1 is SEHNR and CDR2 is FQNEAQ in the germline V gene (reference sequence). CDR3 bases: TGTGCCAGCAGCTCCATTACAACTGAAGCTTTCTTT. As protein: CASSSITTEAFF.

In the case of this clonotype: One junction end does not reproduce the germline sequence, and a read error may be involved. The genes are TRBV28 and TRBJ2-5; 13 bases are a match to TRBD2. Germline V CDR1 and CDR2: MDHEN, SYDVKM. The CDR3 has 14 residues. CDR3 DNA: TGTGCCAGCAGGACTAGCGGGGGGCAAGAGACCCAGCACTTC. As protein: CASRTSGGQETQHF.

This clonotype was seen a handful of times. This rearrangement joins TRBV20-1 to TRBJ1-5; 7 bases are shared with TRBD1. The CDR3 sequence is 15 residues long. With 6 bases clipped from V and 7 bases from J, the junction kept 15 bases outside the gene matches. Germline lookup yields CDR1 DFQATT and CDR2 SNEGSKA (reference sequence). The CDR3 sequence: CSALRTPGGGQPQHF. In nucleotides, the CDR3 is TGCAGTGCCCTCCGGACTCCAGGGGGGGGACAGCCCCAGCATTTT.

This clonotype was recorded at least ten times. The CDR3 here is CASSFGGGGATDTQYF. DNA for the CDR3: TGTGCCAGCAGCTTTGGGGGCGGGGGGGCGACAGATACGCAGTATTTT. The chain combines TRBV7-8 with TRBJ2-3, with 9 bases that match TRBD2. Germline CDR1 SGHVS, CDR2 FQNEAQ. This CDR3 region has 16 residues. Trimming cost V 3 bases and J 3 bases; bases outside gene matches: 7.

This clonotype has at least ten counts. The chain joins TRBV10-3 to TRBJ2-1; TRBD2 matches at 16 bases. This CDR3 has 17 residues. With V trimmed by 6 bases and J by 4 bases, 6 bases remained unmatched. Germline-derived CDR1 and CDR2 are ENHRY and SYGVKD. CDR3 loop: CAIRGTSGGARYNEQFF. The CDR3 DNA sequence: TGTGCCATCAGAGGGACTAGCGGGGGGGCGCGATACAATGAGCAGTTCTTC.

This clonotype was seen ten or more times. The V call is TRBV5-4, the J call TRBJ1-2; tentatively, D is TRBD1 (5 bases). This CDR3 is built from 13 residues. Germline V gene lookup returns CDR1 SGHNT and CDR2 YYREEE (reference sequence). V was pared by 3 bases and J by 5 bases, with 11 bases between. CDR3 protein: CASSSGTEYGYTF. CDR3 bases: TGTGCCAGCAGCTCGGGGACGGAGTATGGCTACACCTTC.

This clonotype was observed at least ten times. The chain combines TRBV29-1 with TRBJ2-1, with 8 bases lining up with TRBD2. This CDR3 contains 17 residues. Germline values: CDR1 SQVTM, CDR2 ANQGSEA. V dropped 7 bases and J dropped 6; count of bases not matched to a gene: 20. This chain's CDR3 is CSAVAGLVGRYGNEQFF. The CDR3 region has the DNA TGCAGCGCCGTGGCGGGACTAGTCGGCCGCTACGGCAATGAGCAGTTCTTC.

This clonotype was found many times. The chain links TRBV6-1 to TRBJ2-1; 8 positions agree with TRBD1. Per the germline V gene, CDR1 is MNHNS and CDR2 is SASEGT. There are 14 residues in the CDR3. V lost 6 bases, J lost 3 bases, and 4 bases stayed unmatched. CDR3 bases: TGTGCCAGCAGCCGGGGACAGGACTACAATGAGCAGTTCTTC. Its protein is CASSRGQDYNEQFF.

This clonotype is a singleton in its sample. This may come from a read error, since a much larger clone is one base off. The genes are TRBV7-3 and TRBJ2-5; 9 bases are a match to TRBD2. The tail of the sequence fits TRBJ2-1 better, so the J call may be wrong. CDR3 length: 16 residues. CDR1 and CDR2 from the germline V gene are SGHTA and FQGTGA. CDR3 DNA sequence: TGTGCCAGCAGCATGGAGCGGGGGGCCTTCGAAGAGACCCAGTTCTTC. It is translated as CASSMERGAFEETQFF.

The chain carries TRBV7-9 and TRBJ2-1; D is uncertain. The CDR3 extends over 15 amino acids. Germline CDR1 SEHNR, CDR2 FQNEAQ (reference sequence). V was clipped by 9 bases and J by 2 bases, with 17 bases between them. CDR3 sequence reads: CASTTAQSPYNEQFF. CDR3 in DNA: TGTGCCAGTACCACCGCCCAAAGCCCCTACAATGAGCAGTTCTTC. The full variable domain, with the rest looked up from reference TRBV7-9 and TRBJ2-1, is DTGVSQNPRHKITKRGQNVTFRCDPISEHNRLYWYRQTLGQGPEFLTYFQNEAQLEKSRLLSDRFSAERPKGSFSTLEIQRTEQGDSAMYLCASTTAQSPYNEQFFGPGTRLTVL.

This clonotype has ten or more counts. The CDR3 sequence is CAMGLYEQYF. The DNA for the CDR3 is TGTGCCATGGGGCTCTACGAGCAGTACTTC. The chain couples TRBV10-3 to TRBJ2-7, with TRBD1 as a possible D gene (5 bases). From germline, CDR1 is ENHRY and CDR2 SYGVKD. V was shortened by 9 bases and J by 3 bases, with 6 bases between the two germline ends. CDR3 size: 10 residues.

This clonotype was counted a few times. The gene calls are TRBV28 and TRBJ1-2, with D tentatively TRBD1 (5 bases). The V gene's germline CDR1 is MDHEN and CDR2 SYDVKM. This CDR3 has 17 residues. V was pared by 0 bases and J by 0 bases, with 14 bases between. The CDR3 here is CASSLWVQDDANYGYTF. The CDR3 region has the DNA TGTGCCAGCAGTTTATGGGTACAGGACGACGCTAACTATGGCTACACCTTC.

This clonotype appeared a few times. Written as DNA, the CDR3 is TGTGCCAGCACCACCGGCGGGACAGGCTACGAGCAGTACTTC. The encoded protein is CASTTGGTGYEQYF. The J gene is TRBJ2-7, the V gene TRBV28, with 8 bases fitting TRBD1. J lost 3 bases, V lost 7 bases, and 8 bases had no gene match. Germline V gene data show CDR1 as MDHEN and CDR2 as SYDVKM. The CDR3 totals 14 residues.

This clonotype was counted between two and nine times. This sequence joins TRBV7-9 and TRBJ2-7, with 13 positions matching TRBD2. The germline CDR1 and CDR2 sequences are SEHNR and FQNEAQ (reference sequence). V dropped 4 bases and J dropped 6; count of bases not matched to a gene: 21. The CDR3 loop spans 20 amino acids. The CDR3 DNA reads as TGTGCCAGCAGCTCAGATCCCGCTAGACTAGCGGGAGGCTTTTCTTCCGAGCAGTACTTC. Residues: CASSSDPARLAGGFSSEQYF. The complete variable domain, with remaining parts taken from reference TRBV7-9 and TRBJ2-7, reads DTGVSQNPRHKITKRGQNVTFRCDPISEHNRLYWYRQTLGQGPEFLTYFQNEAQLEKSRLLSDRFSAERPKGSFSTLEIQRTEQGDSAMYLCASSSDPARLAGGFSSEQYFGPGTRLTVT.

The genes are TRBV5-1 and TRBJ1-2; D gene uncertain. There are 12 residues in the CDR3. V was cut by 1 base and J by 2 bases, with 3 bases left in between. Germline loops: CDR1 SGHRS, CDR2 YFSETQ. For the CDR3, the DNA is TGCGCCAGCAGCTTGTCCAACTATGGCTACACCTTC. Translated: CASSLSNYGYTF.

Comment on this clonotype: One base away lies a much larger clone, so this may be a sequencing read error. The gene calls are TRBV5-1 and TRBJ1-5, with unresolved D. This CDR3 is 16 amino acids long. Germline V gene data show CDR1 as SGHRS and CDR2 as YFSETQ. V gave up 4 bases and J gave up 1 base, with 15 bases separating them. In DNA form, the CDR3 reads TGCGCCAGCAGCGTGGAAGGGTTTGGCAGCAATCAGCCCCAGCATTTT. Protein product: CASSVEGFGSNQPQHF.

The rearrangement uses TRBV28 and TRBJ2-2; D remains ambiguous. This CDR3 region has 14 residues. Germline-derived CDR1 and CDR2 are MDHEN and SYDVKM. Trimming removed 5 bases at V and 0 bases at J, with 7 bases between. This chain's CDR3 is CASSPNTNTGELFF. The CDR3 bases are TGTGCCAGCAGTCCTAATACGAACACCGGGGAGCTGTTTTTT.

Remarks on this clonotype: This could be a read error, since a much larger clone is one nucleotide away. The chain links TRBV7-9 to TRBJ2-1, with TRBD1 identical over 7 bases. Judging by the DNA end, TRBJ2-7 fits better; the J call may be wrong. The germline CDR1 and CDR2 sequences are SEHNR and FQNEAQ (reference sequence). This CDR3 has 13 residues. The CDR3 DNA is TGTGCCAGCAGGCCGGGACAGTGGACCGAGCAGTACTTC. It translates to CASRPGQWTEQYF.